This T cell receptor beta chain was profiled in a study of CXCR3-negative and CXCR3-positive naive CD8 T cells. General study findings and limits: Researchers report that CXCR3-positive naive cells carry more hydrophobic TRB CDR3s than CXCR3-negative naive cells. Diversity ran similarly high across both naive subsets but far lower in memory CD8+ cells. The authors found comparable surface CD5 between naive subsets and inferred TCR strength from TRB CDR3 properties.

5' RACE with UMI labels generated the TRB cDNA libraries. TCRdb re-called the 5' RACE reads; every CDR3 protein appears as one record, without DNA. The specimen's table records more than 80,000 distinct CDR3 sequences. The CDR3 consists of 15 residues. Germline assignment: CDR1 LNHDA and CDR2 SQIVND (reference sequence). Worth noting for this clonotype: What it binds is not known.

The study sorted every CD8+ T cell subset in triplicate at approximately 300,000 cells each. The sequenced sample consisted of naive CXCR3+ CD8+ T cells from blood. The sample's subset: CD45RO-CCR7+CD27+CD95- naive CD8+ T cells expressing CXCR3 (TNR3+). This chain links TRBV19 with TRBJ2-2. The receptor's source is a human donor in good health. Some clones in this sample may be carry-over from other donors' samples. The CDR3 protein is CASSSPRMNTGELFF. The variable domain in full, completed from reference TRBV19 and TRBJ2-2, reads DGGITQSPKYLFRKEGQNVTLSCEQNLNHDAMYWYRQDPGQGLRLIYYSQIVNDFQKGDIAEGYSVSREKKESFPLTVTSAQKNPTAFYLCASSSPRMNTGELFFGEGSRLTVL.